This TCR beta chain stems from a study of human T cells and chemical hapten exposure. This clonotype has just a few counts. This CDR3 has 15 residues. V lost 4 bases, J lost 6 bases, and 16 bases lay in between. CDR1 and CDR2 from the germline V gene are SGDLS and YYNGEE. Using its own MiXCR run on the RACE reads, TCRdb lists one record per CDR3 protein. The table records hundreds of thousands of distinct CDR3 sequences, about 6.3% of them present only once. Indicated time point: patch test 2, 6 weeks after DPC sensitization. Treatment here: therapeutic diphenylcyclopropenone sensitization with weekly scalp DPC.

The chain combines TRBV9 with TRBJ2-2; D gene uncertain. The sample consisted of whole blood, taken in connection with sensitization to the hapten diphenylcyclopropenone (DPC). The TCR sequence derives from a woman between 18 and 30 years old with alopecia areata. Some clones in this sample may be carry-over from other donors' samples. The chain's CDR3 is CASSRNQLGAGELFF. DNA of the CDR3: TGTGCCAGCAGCCGGAACCAGCTCGGCGCCGGGGAGCTGTTTTTT. The whole variable domain, remainder taken from reference TRBV9 and TRBJ2-2, is DSGVTQTPKHLITATGQRVTLRCSPRSGDLSVYWYQQSLDQGLQFLIQYYNGEERAKGNILERFSAQQFPDLHSELNLSSLELGDSALYFCASSRNQLGAGELFFGEGSRLTVL.